The clone carrying this T cell receptor beta chain was counted a few times. Its matching antigen is unknown. Purity above 95% was achieved in all sorted populations. Germline CDR1 and CDR2: SGHTA and FQGNSA. The CDR3 runs to 16 residues. Trimming stripped 4 bases from V and 1 base from J, with 11 bases between. The sample belongs to a study of beta chain features in type 1 diabetes. Study-wide results and caveats: Among all four CD4+ subsets, Type 1 diabetes patients had TCRB CDR3s that were moderately but significantly shorter.

Every bit of the isolated RNA underwent reverse transcription, so sequencing read expressed TCRB transcripts. Sequencing used immunoSEQ multiplex PCR; TCRdb keeps in-frame clones, though not all of them. Among around 300,000 clones listed, approximately 15% were seen once. The chain combines TRBV7-2 with TRBJ2-6; TRBD1 might be the D (6 bases). The specimen was naive CD4+ T cells from blood. This clonotype was obtained from a man aged 18 to 30 with type 1 diabetes. The CDR3 DNA follows: TGTGCCAGCAGCTACCCCACAGGGTCTGGGGCCAACGTCCTGACTTTC. Translating it yields CASSYPTGSGANVLTF.